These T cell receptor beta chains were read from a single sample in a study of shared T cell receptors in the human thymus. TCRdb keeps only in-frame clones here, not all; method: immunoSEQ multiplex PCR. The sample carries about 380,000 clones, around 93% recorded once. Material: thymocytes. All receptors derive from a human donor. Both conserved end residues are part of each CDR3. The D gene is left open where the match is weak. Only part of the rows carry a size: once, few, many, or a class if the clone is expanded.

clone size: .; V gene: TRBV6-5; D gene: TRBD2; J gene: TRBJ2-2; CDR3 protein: CASSYSSGRETGELFF; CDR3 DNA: TGTGCCAGCAGTTACTCAAGCGGGAGGGAGACCGGGGAGCTGTTTTTT
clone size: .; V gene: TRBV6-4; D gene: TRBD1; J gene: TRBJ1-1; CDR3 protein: CASRDRRNTEAFF; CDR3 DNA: TGTGCCAGCAGGGACAGGAGGAACACTGAAGCTTTCTTT
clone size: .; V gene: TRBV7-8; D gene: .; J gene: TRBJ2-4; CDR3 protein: CASSFGRNKNIQYF; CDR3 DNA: TGTGCCAGCAGCTTTGGGCGAAACAAAAACATTCAGTACTTC
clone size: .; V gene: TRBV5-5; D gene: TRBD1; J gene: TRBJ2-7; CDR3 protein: CASSIRRGQGYEQYF; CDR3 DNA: TGTGCCAGCAGCATAAGAAGGGGACAGGGGTACGAGCAGTACTTC
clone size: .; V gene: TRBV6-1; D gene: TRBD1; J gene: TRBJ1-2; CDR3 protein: CASSEARTGNKFDYGYTF; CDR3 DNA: TGTGCCAGCAGTGAAGCTAGGACAGGGAACAAATTCGACTATGGCTACACCTTC
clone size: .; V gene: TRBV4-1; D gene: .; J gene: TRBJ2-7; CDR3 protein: CASSQDGVDFSYEQYF; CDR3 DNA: TGCGCCAGCAGCCAAGATGGGGTCGATTTCTCCTACGAGCAGTACTTC
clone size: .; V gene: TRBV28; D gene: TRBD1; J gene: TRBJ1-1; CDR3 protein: CASSRQGRVVTEAFF; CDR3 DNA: TGTGCCAGCAGCCGACAGGGGCGGGTAGTCACTGAAGCTTTCTTT
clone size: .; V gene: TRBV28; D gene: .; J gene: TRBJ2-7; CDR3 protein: CASSFWVTGQYF; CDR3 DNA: TGTGCCAGCAGTTTCTGGGTTACCGGGCAGTACTTC
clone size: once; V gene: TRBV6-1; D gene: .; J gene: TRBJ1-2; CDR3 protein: CASSPVGPDGYTF; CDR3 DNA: TGTGCCAGCAGCCCCGTGGGGCCGGACGGCTACACCTTC
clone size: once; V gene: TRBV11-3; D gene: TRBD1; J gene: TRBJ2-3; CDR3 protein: CASSHRGRTDTQYF; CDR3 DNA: TGTGCCAGCAGCCACAGGGGTAGGACAGATACGCAGTATTTT
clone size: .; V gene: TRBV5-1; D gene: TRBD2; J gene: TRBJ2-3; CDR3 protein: CASSLKIAGGLTDTQYF; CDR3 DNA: TGCGCCAGCAGCCTAAAGATAGCGGGAGGGCTCACAGATACGCAGTATTTT
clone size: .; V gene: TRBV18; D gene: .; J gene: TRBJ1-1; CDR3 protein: CASSPTSGVNTEAFF; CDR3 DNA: TGTGCCAGCTCACCAACATCAGGGGTGAACACTGAAGCTTTCTTT
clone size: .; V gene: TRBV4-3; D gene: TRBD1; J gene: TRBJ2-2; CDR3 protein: CASSQAPWGDRGLRAGELFF; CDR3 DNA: TGCGCCAGCAGCCAAGCTCCCTGGGGCGACAGGGGCCTGCGGGCCGGGGAGCTGTTTTTT
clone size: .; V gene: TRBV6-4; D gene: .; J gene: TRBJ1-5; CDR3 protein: CASSDSGNQPQHF; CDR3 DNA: TGTGCCAGCAGTGACTCCGGGAATCAGCCCCAGCATTTT
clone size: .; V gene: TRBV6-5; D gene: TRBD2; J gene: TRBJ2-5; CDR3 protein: CASSYPRDSGGETQYF; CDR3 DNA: TGTGCCAGCAGTTACCCCCGCGATAGCGGGGGGGAGACCCAGTACTTC
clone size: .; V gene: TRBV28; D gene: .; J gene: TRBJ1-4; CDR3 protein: CASSLYLGANEKLFF; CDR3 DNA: TGTGCCAGCAGTTTATACCTGGGGGCTAATGAAAAACTGTTTTTT
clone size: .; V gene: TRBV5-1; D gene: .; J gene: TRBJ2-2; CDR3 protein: CASRRGAELANTGELFF; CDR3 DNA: TGCGCCAGCAGGAGGGGGGCGGAGCTCGCGAACACCGGGGAGCTGTTTTTT
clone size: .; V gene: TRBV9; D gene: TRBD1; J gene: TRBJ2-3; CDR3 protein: CASSGQGWSTDTQYF; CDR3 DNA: TGTGCCAGCAGCGGACAGGGTTGGAGCACAGATACGCAGTATTTT
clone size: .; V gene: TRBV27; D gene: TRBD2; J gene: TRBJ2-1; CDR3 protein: CASSFRAGGPFFSYNEQFF; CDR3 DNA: TGTGCCAGCAGTTTCCGAGCGGGAGGGCCCTTTTTCTCCTACAATGAGCAGTTCTTC
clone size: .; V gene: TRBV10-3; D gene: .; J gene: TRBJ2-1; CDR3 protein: CAISFRDEQFF; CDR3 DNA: TGTGCCATCAGTTTCAGGGATGAGCAGTTCTTC
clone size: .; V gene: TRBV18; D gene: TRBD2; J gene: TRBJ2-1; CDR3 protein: CASSPPLLAGGGDNEQFF; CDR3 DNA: TGTGCCAGCTCACCACCGTTACTAGCGGGAGGTGGGGACAATGAGCAGTTCTTC
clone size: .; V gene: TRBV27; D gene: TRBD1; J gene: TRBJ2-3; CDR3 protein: CASSLGDRGTDTQYF; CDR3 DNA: TGTGCCAGCAGTTTAGGAGACAGGGGGACAGATACGCAGTATTTT
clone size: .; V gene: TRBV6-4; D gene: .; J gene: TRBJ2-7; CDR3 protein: CASSPRGGREQYF; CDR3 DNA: TGTGCCAGCAGCCCAAGGGGGGGACGGGAGCAGTACTTC
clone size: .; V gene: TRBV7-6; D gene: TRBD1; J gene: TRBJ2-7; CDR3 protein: CASSLALYGTANYEQYF; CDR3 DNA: TGTGCCAGCAGCTTAGCGCTATACGGGACAGCAAACTACGAGCAGTACTTC
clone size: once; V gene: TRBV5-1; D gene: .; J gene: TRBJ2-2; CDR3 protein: CASSPEGSGNTGELFF; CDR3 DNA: TGCGCCAGCAGCCCGGAGGGTAGCGGCAACACCGGGGAGCTGTTTTTT
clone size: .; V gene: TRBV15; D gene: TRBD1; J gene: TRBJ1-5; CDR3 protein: CATSRDRGLHQPQHF; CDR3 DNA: TGTGCCACCAGCAGAGACAGGGGGCTCCATCAGCCCCAGCATTTT
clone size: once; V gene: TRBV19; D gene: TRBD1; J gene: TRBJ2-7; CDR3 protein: CASSLGQGMDEQYF; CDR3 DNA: TGTGCCAGTAGTTTGGGACAGGGGATGGACGAGCAGTACTTC
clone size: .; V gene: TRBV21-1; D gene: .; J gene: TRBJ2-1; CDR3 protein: CASLQRNEQFF; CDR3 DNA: TGTGCCAGTCTACAGCGCAATGAGCAGTTCTTC
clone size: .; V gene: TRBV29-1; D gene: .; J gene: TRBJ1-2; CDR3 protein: CSVVRAVGYGYTF; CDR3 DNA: TGCAGCGTTGTAAGGGCTGTCGGCTATGGCTACACCTTC
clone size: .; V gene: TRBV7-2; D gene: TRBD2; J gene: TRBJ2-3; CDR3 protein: CASSRSGRAKDTQYF; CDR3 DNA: TGTGCCAGCAGCCGTAGCGGGAGGGCCAAAGATACGCAGTATTTT
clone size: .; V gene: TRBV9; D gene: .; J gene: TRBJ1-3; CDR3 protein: CASSPSSWVPGNTIYF; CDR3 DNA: TGTGCCAGCAGCCCCTCCAGTTGGGTTCCGGGAAACACCATATATTTT
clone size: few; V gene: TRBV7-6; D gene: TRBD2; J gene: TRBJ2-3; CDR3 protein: CASSCQREGPDTQYF; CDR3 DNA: TGTGCCAGCAGCTGCCAGCGGGAGGGCCCTGATACGCAGTATTTT
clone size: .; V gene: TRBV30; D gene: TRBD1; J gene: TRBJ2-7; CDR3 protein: CAWSVDRGAYEQYF; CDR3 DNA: TGTGCCTGGAGTGTAGACAGGGGAGCCTACGAGCAGTACTTC
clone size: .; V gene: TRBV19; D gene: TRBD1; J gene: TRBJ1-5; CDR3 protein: CASIPTGDNQPQHF; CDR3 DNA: TGTGCCAGTATCCCGACAGGGGATAATCAGCCCCAGCATTTT
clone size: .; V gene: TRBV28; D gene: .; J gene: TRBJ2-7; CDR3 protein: CASTGRIYEQYF; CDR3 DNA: TGTGCCAGCACCGGACGGATCTACGAGCAGTACTTC
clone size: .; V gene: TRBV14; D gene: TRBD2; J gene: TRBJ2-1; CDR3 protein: CASSPRTSGALRNEQFF; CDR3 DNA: TGTGCCAGCAGCCCCCGGACTAGCGGGGCCCTTCGGAATGAGCAGTTCTTC
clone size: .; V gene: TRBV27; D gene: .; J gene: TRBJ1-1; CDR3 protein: CASSRSPWTLNTEAFF; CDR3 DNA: TGTGCCAGCAGCCGATCTCCGTGGACCTTGAACACTGAAGCTTTCTTT
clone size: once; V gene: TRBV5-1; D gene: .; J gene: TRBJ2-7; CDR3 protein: CASSPSSSYEQYF; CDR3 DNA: TGCGCCAGCAGTCCCAGCAGCTCCTACGAGCAGTACTTC
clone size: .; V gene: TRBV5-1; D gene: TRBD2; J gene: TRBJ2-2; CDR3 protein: CASSFTSGRPPGELFF; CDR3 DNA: TGCGCCAGCAGCTTCACTAGCGGGAGACCCCCCGGGGAGCTGTTTTTT
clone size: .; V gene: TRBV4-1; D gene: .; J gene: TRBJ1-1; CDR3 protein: CASSQPYSNTEAFF; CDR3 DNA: TGCGCCAGCAGCCAACCGTACAGCAACACTGAAGCTTTCTTT
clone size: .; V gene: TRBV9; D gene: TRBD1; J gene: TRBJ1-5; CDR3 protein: CASSRQGASQPQHF; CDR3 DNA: TGTGCCAGCAGCCGACAGGGGGCAAGTCAGCCCCAGCATTTT
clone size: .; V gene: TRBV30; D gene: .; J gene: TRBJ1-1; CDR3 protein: CAWGINTEAFF; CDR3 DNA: TGTGCCTGGGGGATTAACACTGAAGCTTTCTTT
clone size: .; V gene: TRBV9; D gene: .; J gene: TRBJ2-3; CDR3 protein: CASSVGRAADTQYF; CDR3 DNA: TGTGCCAGCAGCGTAGGGAGGGCGGCAGATACGCAGTATTTT
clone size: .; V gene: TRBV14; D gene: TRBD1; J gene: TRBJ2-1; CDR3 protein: CASSQGHGTGWYNEQFF; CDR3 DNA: TGTGCCAGCAGCCAAGGCCATGGGACAGGGTGGTACAATGAGCAGTTCTTC
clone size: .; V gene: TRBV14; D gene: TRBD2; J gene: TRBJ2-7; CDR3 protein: CASSQATDGRVSYEQYF; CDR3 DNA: TGTGCCAGCAGCCAAGCCACGGACGGGAGGGTCTCCTACGAGCAGTACTTC
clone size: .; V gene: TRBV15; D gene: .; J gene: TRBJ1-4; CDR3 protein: CATSTPTTAGRGEKLFF; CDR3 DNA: TGTGCCACCAGCACCCCAACGACGGCGGGAAGAGGTGAAAAACTGTTTTTT
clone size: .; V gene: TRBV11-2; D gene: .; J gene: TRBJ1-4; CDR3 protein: CASSSFLGHSEEKLFF; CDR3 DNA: TGTGCCAGCAGCTCGTTCCTGGGACATTCCGAGGAAAAACTGTTTTTT
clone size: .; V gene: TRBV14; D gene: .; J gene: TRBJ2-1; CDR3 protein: CASSPTSSPYNEQFF; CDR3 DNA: TGTGCCAGCAGTCCCACCTCGTCCCCCTACAATGAGCAGTTCTTC
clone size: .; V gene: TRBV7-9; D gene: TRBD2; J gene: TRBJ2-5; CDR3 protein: CASSLVASGIQETQYF; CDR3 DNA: TGTGCCAGCAGCTTAGTGGCTAGCGGGATCCAAGAGACCCAGTACTTC
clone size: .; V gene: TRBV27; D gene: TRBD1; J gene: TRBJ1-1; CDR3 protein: CASSLSDRGHGNTEAFF; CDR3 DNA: TGTGCCAGCAGTTTATCGGACAGGGGGCATGGGAACACTGAAGCTTTCTTT
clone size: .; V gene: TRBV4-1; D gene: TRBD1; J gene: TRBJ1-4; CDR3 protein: CASSPQYRGPLYEKLFF; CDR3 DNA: TGCGCCAGCAGCCCGCAATACAGGGGGCCCCTCTATGAAAAACTGTTTTTT
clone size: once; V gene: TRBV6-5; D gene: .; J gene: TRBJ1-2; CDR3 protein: CASSYSPEGRALTF; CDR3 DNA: TGTGCCAGCAGTTACTCCCCAGAGGGTAGGGCCCTCACCTTC
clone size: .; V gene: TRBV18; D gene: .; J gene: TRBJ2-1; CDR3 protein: CASSLSGGNNEQFF; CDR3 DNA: TGTGCCAGCTCACTGTCCGGGGGAAACAATGAGCAGTTCTTC
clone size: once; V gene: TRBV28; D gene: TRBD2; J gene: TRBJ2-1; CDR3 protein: CASSSGLAGEVSSYNEQFF; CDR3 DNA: TGTGCCAGCAGTTCGGGACTAGCGGGAGAGGTGTCCTCCTACAATGAGCAGTTCTTC
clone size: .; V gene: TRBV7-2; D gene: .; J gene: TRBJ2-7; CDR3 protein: CASSPHPSKNEQYF; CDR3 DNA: TGTGCCAGCAGCCCCCACCCTAGTAAGAACGAGCAGTACTTC
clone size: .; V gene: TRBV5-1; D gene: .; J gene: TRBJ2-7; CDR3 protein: CASAPWAGVKDEQYF; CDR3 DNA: TGCGCCAGCGCCCCTTGGGCAGGGGTGAAGGACGAGCAGTACTTC
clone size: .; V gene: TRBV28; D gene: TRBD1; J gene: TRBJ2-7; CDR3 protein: CASSLPGTGGAREQYF; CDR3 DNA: TGTGCCAGCAGTTTGCCCGGGACAGGGGGCGCAAGGGAGCAGTACTTC
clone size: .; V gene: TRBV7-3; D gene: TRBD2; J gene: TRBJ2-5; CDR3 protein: CASSYTGTIKETQYF; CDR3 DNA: TGTGCCAGCAGCTACACCGGGACTATCAAAGAGACCCAGTACTTC
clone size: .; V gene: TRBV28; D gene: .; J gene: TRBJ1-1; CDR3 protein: CASSSVVNTEAFF; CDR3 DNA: TGTGCCAGCAGTTCGGTCGTAAACACTGAAGCTTTCTTT
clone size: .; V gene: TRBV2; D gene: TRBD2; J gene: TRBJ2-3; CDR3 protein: CASSRGAGGITDTQYF; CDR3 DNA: TGTGCCAGCAGTAGGGGAGCGGGAGGTATCACAGATACGCAGTATTTT